A selection of T cell receptor beta chains follows, all from one sample in a study of response to subunit inactivated influenza vaccine. TCRdb recomputed calls from the RT-PCR reads with MiXCR, one row per CDR3 protein. The sample has about 190,000 distinct CDR3 sequences; 14% are singletons. The sequenced sample was CD8+ T cells sorted from PBMCs, obtained around 5 days after vaccination. The receptors here all came from a man between 50 and 59 years old who received an inactivated influenza vaccine. The CDR3 runs from the conserved cysteine through the conserved F or W. The D gene is left open where the match is weak. Part of the rows lack a size; the others show once, few, many or a class for expanded clones.

D gene: .
clone size: few
V gene: TRBV4-1
J gene: TRBJ1-1
CDR3 protein: CASSQVHSSETEAFF
CDR3 DNA: TGCGCCAGCAGCCAAGTCCACTCATCGGAAACTGAAGCTTTCTTT

D gene: .
clone size: few
V gene: TRBV29-1
J gene: TRBJ1-2
CDR3 protein: CSAPGPGYGYTF
CDR3 DNA: TGCAGCGCCCCGGGACCTGGTTATGGCTACACCTTC

D gene: TRBD1
clone size: .
V gene: TRBV6-5
J gene: TRBJ2-3
CDR3 protein: CPSSYRGTDTQYF
CDR3 DNA: TGTCCCAGCAGTTACAGGGGGACAGATACGCAGTATTTT

D gene: TRBD2
clone size: .
V gene: TRBV18
J gene: TRBJ2-7
CDR3 protein: CASSPGLAGVDEQYF
CDR3 DNA: TGTGCCAGCTCACCGGGACTAGCGGGAGTGGACGAGCAGTACTTC

D gene: TRBD1
clone size: .
V gene: TRBV5-1
J gene: TRBJ2-2
CDR3 protein: CASSLGDRQPNTGELFF
CDR3 DNA: TGCGCCAGCAGCTTGGGGGACAGGCAACCAAACACCGGGGAGCTGTTTTTT

D gene: TRBD1
clone size: .
V gene: TRBV5-1
J gene: TRBJ1-6
CDR3 protein: CASSLAGQDSPLHF
CDR3 DNA: TGCGCCAGCAGCTTGGCGGGACAGGATTCACCCCTCCACTTT

D gene: TRBD1
clone size: few
V gene: TRBV7-6
J gene: TRBJ1-5
CDR3 protein: CASSLEGRGFGQPQHF
CDR3 DNA: TGTGCCAGCAGCTTAGAGGGCAGGGGGTTCGGTCAGCCCCAGCATTTT

D gene: TRBD2
clone size: .
V gene: TRBV20-1
J gene: TRBJ2-3
CDR3 protein: CSASYLAGGYTDTQYF
CDR3 DNA: TGCAGTGCTAGTTATCTAGCGGGAGGATACACAGATACGCAGTATTTT

D gene: .
clone size: .
V gene: TRBV4-1
J gene: TRBJ2-2
CDR3 protein: CASSPRTANTGELFF
CDR3 DNA: TGCGCCAGCAGCCCCCGGACAGCGAACACCGGGGAGCTGTTTTTT

D gene: .
clone size: .
V gene: TRBV27
J gene: TRBJ2-7
CDR3 protein: CASSLVHDSYEQYF
CDR3 DNA: TGTGCCAGCAGTTTAGTTCACGATTCCTACGAGCAGTACTTC

D gene: .
clone size: .
V gene: TRBV14
J gene: TRBJ2-7
CDR3 protein: CASSQDWFNEQYF
CDR3 DNA: TGTGCCAGCAGCCAAGATTGGTTCAACGAGCAGTACTTC

D gene: TRBD1
clone size: few
V gene: TRBV6-2/TRBV6-3
J gene: TRBJ2-1
CDR3 protein: CASSREGTGVNEQFF
CDR3 DNA: TGTGCCAGCAGTCGAGAGGGGACAGGGGTGAATGAGCAGTTCTTC

D gene: TRBD1
clone size: once
V gene: TRBV7-9
J gene: TRBJ1-1
CDR3 protein: CASSLGGTGDSLAAFF
CDR3 DNA: TGTGCCAGCAGCTTAGGTGGGACAGGGGATTCCTTGGCAGCTTTCTTT

D gene: .
clone size: few
V gene: TRBV5-1
J gene: TRBJ2-1
CDR3 protein: CASSLEAGVWYNEQFF
CDR3 DNA: TGCGCCAGCAGCTTGGAGGCAGGGGTTTGGTACAATGAGCAGTTCTTC

D gene: .
clone size: once
V gene: TRBV25-1
J gene: TRBJ2-5
CDR3 protein: CASSEGRSYQETQYF
CDR3 DNA: TGTGCCAGCAGTGAAGGAAGGTCCTACCAAGAGACCCAGTACTTC

D gene: TRBD2
clone size: few
V gene: TRBV20-1
J gene: TRBJ2-1
CDR3 protein: CSAEPALAGVGTEQFF
CDR3 DNA: TGCAGTGCCGAACCCGCCCTAGCGGGAGTCGGTACTGAGCAGTTCTTC

D gene: .
clone size: many
V gene: TRBV7-3
J gene: TRBJ2-3
CDR3 protein: CASSPLGGSGKGGTDTQYF
CDR3 DNA: TGTGCCAGCAGCCCCCTAGGGGGAAGCGGGAAAGGCGGCACAGATACGCAGTATTTT

D gene: .
clone size: few
V gene: TRBV5-8
J gene: TRBJ2-2
CDR3 protein: CASGFVTGPDTGELFF
CDR3 DNA: TGTGCCAGCGGTTTTGTGACGGGTCCCGACACCGGGGAGCTGTTTTTT

D gene: .
clone size: .
V gene: TRBV28
J gene: TRBJ1-4
CDR3 protein: CASSLSTATNEKLFF
CDR3 DNA: TGTGCCAGCAGTTTATCGACAGCAACTAATGAAAAACTGTTTTTT

D gene: .
clone size: .
V gene: TRBV4-3
J gene: TRBJ2-1
CDR3 protein: CASSQNWRTSYNEQFF
CDR3 DNA: TGCGCCAGCAGCCAAAACTGGCGAACCTCCTACAATGAGCAGTTCTTC

D gene: .
clone size: few
V gene: TRBV5-1
J gene: TRBJ2-7
CDR3 protein: CASTDTRGAYEQYF
CDR3 DNA: TGCGCCAGCACCGATACCAGGGGGGCCTACGAGCAGTACTTC

D gene: .
clone size: .
V gene: TRBV27
J gene: TRBJ1-1
CDR3 protein: CASSLWEALDTEAFF
CDR3 DNA: TGTGCCAGCAGTTTATGGGAGGCGTTGGACACTGAAGCTTTCTTT